Each of the 21 T cell receptor beta chains below was sequenced from the same sample in a study of low-dose radiotherapy and immunotherapy resistance in tumors. Time point indicated: after trial treatment. Noted treatment: LDRT plus nivolumab, ipilimumab, low-dose cyclophosphamide and aspirin (RACIN trial). First-strand cDNA relied on TRAV- and TRBV-specific primers spanning alpha and beta chains. The authors ran about 18 PCR cycles to amplify TCRs with a constant-region primer and V-primer adapter. TCRdb independently ran MiXCR on the reads; one entry per CDR3 protein. The sample comprises around 60,000 distinct CDR3 sequences, about 23% of which are singletons, and approximately 7.2% rests with the top ten. The sequenced sample was PBMCs, obtained after low-dose radiotherapy plus immunotherapy. These receptor sequences come from a male donor with prostate cancer.

This clonotype occurred many times. The J gene is TRBJ1-6, the V gene TRBV30; 7 bases match TRBD1. The germline V gene encodes CDR1 GTSNPN and CDR2 SVGIG (reference sequence). The CDR3 is made up of 14 amino acids. The V and J ends lost 3 bases and 10 bases, in that order; junction bases with no gene match: 9. The CDR3 bases are TGTGCCTGGAGGGATACAGGGGTTGGATCACCCCTCCACTTT. Its protein is CAWRDTGVGSPLHF.

This clonotype was detected many times. The genes are TRBV4-1 and TRBJ1-5; tentative D call: TRBD1 (6 bases). V was trimmed by 0 bases and J by 5 bases, leaving 14 bases between them. Per the germline V gene, CDR1 is MGHRA and CDR2 is YSYEKL. CDR3 length equals 16 residues. CDR3: CASSQDGGRGDQPQHF. The CDR3 bases are TGCGCCAGCAGCCAAGATGGGGGCAGAGGGGATCAGCCCCAGCATTTT.

This clonotype was observed at least ten times. The chain recombines TRBV2 with TRBJ2-6; D possibly corresponds to TRBD1 (6 bases). V was shortened by 4 bases and J by 1 base, with 17 bases between the two germline ends. The CDR3 totals 18 residues. Germline CDR1 and CDR2: SNHLY and FYNNEI. CDR3 loop: CASSALLYRGSGANVLTF. In nucleotides, the CDR3 is TGTGCCAGCAGTGCTCTTCTTTATAGGGGGTCTGGGGCCAACGTCCTGACTTTC.

For this clonotype: A far larger clone lies a single base away; this is likely a read error. This rearrangement joins TRBV7-4 to TRBJ1-1; the match to TRBD1 covers 9 bases. V lost 5 bases and J lost 3; bases outside the gene matches: 7. CDR1 and CDR2 from the germline V gene are SGHVT and SQSDAQ. The CDR3 contains 15 residues. CDR3 sequence (DNA): TGTGCCAGCAGCCGCTGGGACAGGGAGGACACTGAAGCTTTCTTT. Encoded protein: CASSRWDREDTEAFF.

This clonotype was seen many times. CDR3 in DNA: TGTGCCAGCAGCCTAGGTTACGGAAACACTGAAGCTTTCTTT. Its translation: CASSLGYGNTEAFF. The chain couples TRBV7-2 to TRBJ1-1; D not certain. This CDR3 comprises 14 residues. The germline V gene has CDR1 SGHTA and CDR2 FQGNSA. The V end was cut by 5 bases, the J end by 2 bases, with 12 bases between.

In its sample, this clonotype was seen many times. The chain has TRBV6-2 or TRBV6-3 and TRBJ2-3; 10 nucleotides agree with TRBD2. This CDR3 region has 15 residues. Germline values: CDR1 MNHEY, CDR2 SVGEGT. V trimming: 6 bases; J trimming: 2 bases; junction bases outside the gene matches: 5. This chain's CDR3 is CASRTSGGATDTQYF. DNA for the CDR3: TGTGCCAGCAGGACAAGCGGGGGGGCCACAGATACGCAGTATTTT.

This clonotype has at least ten counts. The chain combines TRBV2 with TRBJ2-6; D is undetermined. The CDR3 contains 15 residues. Trimming left V 8 bases short and J 0 bases short, with 11 bases between. Germline lookup yields CDR1 SNHLY and CDR2 FYNNEI. In DNA form, the CDR3 reads TGTGCCAGCCGAAGTGGGGTCTCTGGGGCCAACGTCCTGACTTTC. This gives the protein CASRSGVSGANVLTF.

This clonotype has at least ten counts. This chain links TRBV18 with TRBJ2-1; D uncertain. The V end lost 5 bases, the J end lost 2 bases, and 10 bases lay between the germline ends. The CDR3 runs to 14 residues. Germline CDR1 and CDR2: KGHSH and LQKENI. The CDR3 region is CASSESPAYNEQFF. CDR3 DNA: TGTGCCAGCTCAGAAAGTCCGGCCTACAATGAGCAGTTCTTC. Full variable domain (outside the CDR3, taken from reference TRBV18 and TRBJ2-1): NAGVMQNPRHLVRRRGQEARLRCSPMKGHSHVYWYRQLPEEGLKFMVYLQKENIIDESGMPKERFSAEFPKEGPSILRIQQVVRGDSAAYFCASSESPAYNEQFFGPGTRLTVL.

This clonotype was seen at least ten times. The gene calls are TRBV6-5 and TRBJ1-5; D ambiguous. V was shortened by 6 bases and J by 3 bases, with 12 bases between the two germline ends. The CDR3 length is 14 residues. Germline loops: CDR1 MNHEY, CDR2 SVGAGI. The CDR3 DNA follows: TGTGCCAGCAGGCTGCCTGGGGACAATCAGCCCCAGCATTTT. Translated, it gives CASRLPGDNQPQHF.

This clonotype was observed at least ten times. DNA of the CDR3: TGTGCCAGCAGTCTGGCAGGGAACACCGGGGAGCTGTTTTTT. It is translated as CASSLAGNTGELFF. This chain uses TRBV27 with TRBJ2-2; D not certain. CDR1 and CDR2 (germline): MNHEY, SMNVEV (reference sequence). CDR3 length: 14 amino acids. V was shortened by 5 bases and J by 1 base, with 8 bases between the two germline ends.

This clonotype was counted ten times or more. The chain recombines TRBV5-1 with TRBJ1-6; D is uncertain. Per the germline V gene, CDR1 is SGHRS and CDR2 is YFSETQ. The CDR3 covers 15 residues. Trimming removed 0 bases at V and 7 bases at J, with 11 bases between. The CDR3 loop reads CASSLEDRRNSPLHF. In DNA, the CDR3 is TGCGCCAGCAGCTTGGAGGACCGAAGAAATTCACCCCTCCACTTT.

By frequency in the sample, this clonotype is medium-sized. The genes are TRBV6-1 and TRBJ2-7; 7 nucleotides align to TRBD2. The CDR3 is 15 residues long. The V and J ends lost 4 bases and 0 bases, in that order; junction bases with no gene match: 6. In germline, CDR1 is MNHNS, CDR2 SASEGT. The CDR3 bases are TGTGCCAGCAGTGTCCGGACGGGAGGCTCCTACGAGCAGTACTTC. Its translation: CASSVRTGGSYEQYF.

This clonotype was recorded at least ten times. This sequence joins TRBV3-1 and TRBJ2-7; D ambiguous. Trimming removed 0 bases at V and 6 bases at J, with 9 bases between. Germline values: CDR1 LGHDT, CDR2 YNNKEL (reference sequence). The CDR3 spans 13 residues. The DNA for the CDR3 is TGTGCCAGCAGCCAAGATCGGAAGGGCGAGCAGTACTTC. Encoded protein: CASSQDRKGEQYF.

This clonotype was found many times. The chain uses TRBV28 and TRBJ1-2, with D possibly being TRBD1 (6 bases). V lost 9 bases, J lost 7 bases, and 24 bases lay in between. CDR1 MDHEN and CDR2 SYDVKM come from the germline V gene. CDR3 length: 15 amino acids. CDR3 protein: CASIRGQGLWTGYTF. In DNA form, the CDR3 reads TGTGCCAGTATCCGAGGCCAGGGGCTTTGGACTGGCTACACCTTC.

This clonotype was seen repeatedly, ten times or more. The CDR3 sequence: CASREGGLGQYF. The DNA of the CDR3 is TGTGCCAGCAGGGAAGGGGGTTTGGGTCAGTACTTC. The V and J genes are TRBV6-2 or TRBV6-3 and TRBJ2-4; tentatively, D is TRBD1 (6 bases). Per the germline V gene, CDR1 is MNHEY and CDR2 is SVGEGT. V was clipped by 6 bases and J by 12 bases, with 15 bases between them. There are 12 residues in the CDR3.

This clonotype has a count of ten or more. The chain uses TRBV3-1 and TRBJ1-3; no reliable D call. Trimming removed 2 bases from V and 2 bases from J, with 10 bases in between. The length of the CDR3 is 15 residues. Germline V gene sequence: CDR1 LGHDT, CDR2 YNNKEL (reference sequence). The CDR3 sequence: CASSQMPGAGNTIYF. As DNA, the CDR3 is TGTGCCAGCAGCCAAATGCCAGGCGCTGGAAACACCATATATTTT. Together with reference TRBV3-1 and TRBJ1-3, the CDR3 gives the full variable domain: DTAVSQTPKYLVTQMGNDKSIKCEQNLGHDTMYWYKQDSKKFLKIMFSYNNKELIINETVPNRFSPKSPDKAHLNLHINSLELGDSAVYFCASSQMPGAGNTIYFGEGSWLTVV.

The chain couples TRBV6-8 to TRBJ1-2; a weak D match, TRBD1 (6 bases). The CDR3 consists of 14 residues. V gave up 6 bases and J gave up 8 bases, with 19 bases separating them. The germline CDR1 and CDR2 sequences are MNHGY and SAAAGT. The CDR3: CASSRSTGSGGYTF. The CDR3 coding sequence is TGTGCCAGCAGCCGCTCAACAGGGAGCGGCGGCTACACCTTC.

The sample holds a few counts of this clonotype. This may be a read error, as it is one base from a much larger clone. The CDR3 bases are TGCGCCAGCAGCCCGGGACTAGCGGGGTACAATGAGCAGTACTTC. As protein: CASSPGLAGYNEQYF. This chain connects TRBV5-1 to TRBJ2-7; 13 bases map to TRBD2. CDR1 and CDR2 from the germline V gene are SGHRS and YFSETQ. Trimming took 4 bases from V and 7 from J; bases not matched to a gene: 8. CDR3 length: 15 amino acids. Looking up the rest from reference TRBV5-1 and TRBJ2-7 gives the full variable domain: KAGVTQTPRYLIKTRGQQVTLSCSPISGHRSVSWYQQTPGQGLQFLFEYFSETQRNKGNFPGRFSGRQFSNSRSEMNVSTLELGDSALYLCASSPGLAGYNEQYFGPGTRLTVT.

The table lists this clonotype with many counts. V and J are TRBV20-1 and TRBJ2-5, with TRBD2 as a possible D gene (5 bases). CDR3 length equals 15 residues. The germline V and J ends were trimmed by 4 bases and 0 bases, with 15 bases remaining between them. Germline CDR1 reads DFQATT; CDR2 reads SNEGSKA (reference sequence). The CDR3 DNA is TGCAGTGCTAACGGGGATTTCAAGAACCAAGAGACCCAGTACTTC. It codes for CSANGDFKNQETQYF.

This clonotype was recorded at least ten times. The chain links TRBV7-6 to TRBJ2-2; 13 bases are a match to TRBD2. Germline values: CDR1 SGHVS, CDR2 FNYEAQ. Trimming at V came to 4 bases and at J to 8 bases, leaving 16 bases not matched to a gene. The CDR3 spans 19 residues. CDR3 sequence (DNA): TGTGCCAGCAGCTCTTACCCCCCCACTAGCGGGGGGGCCCTTGGGGAGCTGTTTTTT. It encodes CASSSYPPTSGGALGELFF.

The sample holds many counts of this clonotype. As DNA, the CDR3 is TGCAGTGCGGATGACCTCAGGGGGGGCGAAAGACTCTATGGCTACACCTTC. Translating gives CSADDLRGGERLYGYTF. The rearrangement joins TRBV20-1 to TRBJ1-2; TRBD1 matches at 7 bases. The germline CDR1 and CDR2 sequences are DFQATT and SNEGSKA (reference sequence). V shed 6 bases, J shed 4 bases, and the junction held 20 bases outside the gene matches. The CDR3 spans 17 residues.